The 27 T cell receptor beta chains below all came from one sample that was sequenced in a study of response to subunit inactivated influenza vaccine. Each CDR3 protein is one row after TCRdb ran MiXCR on the RT-PCR reads. The sample gives 630,000 or so distinct CDR3 sequences, 15% to 19% of which show up once; more than 9% is in the top ten. The sequences come from PBMCs from blood, collected 12 days after vaccination. These receptor sequences come from a man aged 45-60 years who received an inactivated influenza vaccine.

This clonotype was seen a few times. This sequence joins TRBV20-1 and TRBJ1-1; D perhaps matches TRBD1 (6 bases). Germline V gene sequence: CDR1 DFQATT, CDR2 SNEGSKA (reference sequence). The V end was cut by 1 base, the J end by 3 bases, with 21 bases between. The CDR3 runs to 17 residues. The CDR3 reads CSARAGTLDSLDTEAFF. The CDR3 DNA is TGCAGTGCTAGAGCCGGTACCTTGGACAGCCTGGACACTGAAGCTTTCTTT.

V usage is TRBV5-1 and J usage is TRBJ2-1; 10 positions agree with TRBD2. CDR1 SGHRS and CDR2 YFSETQ come from the germline V gene. The V gene end was trimmed by 1 base and the J gene end by 0 bases; junction bases not matched to a gene: 7. The CDR3 extends over 18 amino acids. CDR3 DNA sequence: TGCGCCAGCAGCTTGAGGGCTAGCGGGGGCCTCTCCTACAATGAGCAGTTCTTC. This codes for CASSLRASGGLSYNEQFF.

The rearrangement links TRBV20-1 to TRBJ2-4; 7 nucleotides line up with TRBD2. Germline V CDR1 and CDR2: DFQATT, SNEGSKA (reference sequence). The CDR3 runs to 12 residues. Trimming at V came to 4 bases and at J to 10 bases, leaving 7 bases not matched to a gene. The CDR3 protein is CSAKLGGEIQYF. CDR3 DNA: TGCAGTGCTAAGTTGGGGGGGGAAATTCAGTACTTC.

This chain connects TRBV5-6 to TRBJ1-6; the D gene is possibly TRBD1 (5 bases). The CDR3 spans 15 residues. Germline values: CDR1 SGHDT, CDR2 YYEEEE. The ends were cut back, 6 bases at V and 2 bases at J, with 12 bases in the middle. The DNA for the CDR3 is TGTGCCAGCACCACTCTGGGGCCCTATAATTCACCCCTCCACTTT. Translated, it gives CASTTLGPYNSPLHF.

The chain joins TRBV20-1 to TRBJ2-7; TRBD1 matches at 7 bases. CDR1 DFQATT and CDR2 SNEGSKA come from the germline V gene (reference sequence). With 5 bases clipped from V and 3 bases from J, the junction kept 4 bases outside the gene matches. The CDR3 runs 12 residues. CDR3 protein: CSARDRLYEQYF. CDR3 DNA sequence: TGCAGTGCTCGGGACAGACTCTACGAGCAGTACTTC.

The chain uses TRBV27 and TRBJ2-3; D possibly corresponds to TRBD1 (5 bases). Germline V CDR1 and CDR2: MNHEY, SMNVEV (reference sequence). The CDR3 is made up of 13 amino acids. With 7 bases removed from V and 3 bases from J, the gap between germline ends came to 11 bases. CDR3: CASKRAGTDTQYF. Here the CDR3 DNA reads TGTGCCAGCAAGCGTGCAGGGACAGATACGCAGTATTTT.

This clonotype was observed a few times. The V call is TRBV20-1, the J call TRBJ2-7, with no clear D. The CDR3 runs to 9 residues. Germline V gene lookup returns CDR1 DFQATT and CDR2 SNEGSKA (reference sequence). CDR3 nucleotide sequence: TGCAGGGTGTCCTACGAGCAGTACTTC. Protein product: CRVSYEQYF.

There are a few counts of this clonotype. The V call is TRBV24-1, the J call TRBJ2-1; 7 positions match TRBD2. The V gene end was trimmed by 6 bases and the J gene end by 7 bases; junction bases not matched to a gene: 5. CDR3 length equals 13 residues. The germline V gene has CDR1 KGHDR and CDR2 SFDVKD. This CDR3 reads CATSWGGENEQFF. The DNA of the CDR3 is TGTGCCACCAGTTGGGGGGGGGAAAATGAGCAGTTCTTC.

The chain carries TRBV20-1 and TRBJ2-4, with a weak D call TRBD2 (7 bases). The germline V gene has CDR1 DFQATT and CDR2 SNEGSKA (reference sequence). This CDR3 comprises 15 residues. Trimming took 8 bases from V and 7 from J, leaving 24 bases between them. The DNA for the CDR3 is TGCAGTACACGTCATGGAGCTGGGAGGGGGAACATTCAGTACTTC. Translation gives CSTRHGAGRGNIQYF.

Only a few counts were recorded for this clonotype. The chain combines TRBV15 with TRBJ2-5; TRBD2 matches at 7 bases. The CDR3 runs to 14 residues. In germline, CDR1 is LNHNV, CDR2 YYDKDF (reference sequence). Trimming removed 3 bases from V and 2 bases from J; junction bases left unmatched: 3. CDR3 protein: CATSSGGGQETQYF. CDR3 DNA: TGTGCCACCAGCAGTGGGGGGGGGCAAGAGACCCAGTACTTC.

This clonotype appeared a few times. This chain joins TRBV12-3 or TRBV12-4 and TRBJ2-4; D may correspond to TRBD1 or TRBD2 (5 bases each). V was trimmed by 4 bases and J by 1 base, leaving 8 bases between them. The CDR3 contains 14 residues. This chain's CDR3 is CASSWDPAKNIQYF. CDR3 in DNA: TGTGCCAGCAGTTGGGACCCCGCCAAAAACATTCAGTACTTC.

This clonotype was counted a few times. Written as DNA, the CDR3 is TGTGCCAGCAGCTTTACCCGGGGCCAACGGCACGAGCAGTACTTC. Protein: CASSFTRGQRHEQYF. The chain employs TRBV6-1 and TRBJ2-7, with D possibly being TRBD1 or TRBD2 (5 bases each). The CDR3 has 15 amino acids. The germline V gene encodes CDR1 MNHNS and CDR2 SASEGT. Trimming removed 6 bases from V and 5 bases from J, with 20 bases in between.

V and J are TRBV7-3 and TRBJ2-3, with D hard to call. This CDR3 spans 13 amino acids. Germline V gene lookup returns CDR1 SGHTA and CDR2 FQGTGA. The V end lost 5 bases, the J end lost 5 bases, and 11 bases lay between the germline ends. The CDR3 protein is CASSRNPGDTQYF. The CDR3 bases are TGTGCCAGCAGCCGTAATCCAGGAGATACGCAGTATTTT.

This clonotype was counted only a few times. The chain joins TRBV6-1 to TRBJ1-6; no firm D call. CDR3 length equals 13 residues. V lost 10 bases, J lost 8 bases, and 15 bases lay in between. CDR1 is MNHNS and CDR2 is SASEGT in the germline V gene. The CDR3 DNA follows: TGTGCCACCACCGGGAAAGCGGATTCACCCCTCCACTTT. This codes for CATTGKADSPLHF.

This clonotype was counted at least ten times. In nucleotides, the CDR3 is TGTGCCAGCAGTGTGGCGGGGGAGCAGTACTTC. Translated: CASSVAGEQYF. J is TRBJ2-7 and V is TRBV12-3 or TRBV12-4, with D tentatively TRBD2 (6 bases). The V end lost 5 bases, the J end lost 7 bases, and 9 bases lay between the germline ends. The CDR3 runs 11 residues.

CDR3 coding DNA: TGTGCCAGCAGTGAATGGGCCGGGGTCGAGCAGTACTTC. Translation gives CASSEWAGVEQYF. The chain recombines TRBV25-1 with TRBJ2-7; D might be TRBD2 (5 bases). The CDR3 extends over 13 amino acids. Germline CDR1 is MGHDK and CDR2 is SYGVNS. V dropped 1 base and J dropped 6 bases, with 10 bases sitting between them.

This clonotype has only a few counts. The rearrangement joins TRBV20-1 to TRBJ1-1, with TRBD1 as a possible D gene (5 bases). The V and J ends lost 4 bases and 6 bases respectively, with 18 bases between them. Germline CDR1 DFQATT, CDR2 SNEGSKA (reference sequence). The CDR3 loop spans 14 amino acids. CDR3 sequence: CSATTPGLGAEAFF. The CDR3 nucleotides are TGCAGTGCTACCACCCCGGGCCTGGGGGCTGAAGCTTTCTTT.

The J gene is TRBJ1-4, the V gene TRBV12-3 or TRBV12-4; perhaps TRBD1 as D (6 bases). The CDR3 is 14 residues long. V lost 4 bases, J lost 10 bases, and 16 bases lay in between. CDR3 in amino acids: CASSSQGLRGKLFF. CDR3 nucleotide sequence: TGTGCCAGCAGTTCACAGGGCTTAAGGGGAAAACTGTTTTTT.

The CDR3 here is CSARLDRGYRETQYF. CDR3 nucleotide sequence: TGCAGTGCTAGGTTGGACAGGGGGTATAGGGAGACCCAGTACTTC. The V call is TRBV20-1, the J call TRBJ2-5, with 10 bases matching TRBD1. CDR1 is DFQATT and CDR2 is SNEGSKA in the germline V gene (reference sequence). V lost 3 bases, J lost 5 bases, and 9 bases stayed unmatched. The CDR3 length is 15 residues.

V gene TRBV20-1 combines with J gene TRBJ1-1, with TRBD1 as a possible D gene (5 bases). The CDR3 length is 15 residues. CDR1 is DFQATT and CDR2 is SNEGSKA in the germline V gene (reference sequence). Trimming cost V 0 bases and J 2 bases, with 13 bases left between them. CDR3 nucleotide sequence: TGCAGTGCTAGAGATATGGGACGGCGTAACACTGAAGCTTTCTTT. Its protein product is CSARDMGRRNTEAFF.

This clonotype was seen more than once but under ten times. This chain uses TRBV7-2 with TRBJ1-2, with 8 bases that match TRBD1. Losses at the gene ends were 1 base for V and 4 bases for J; bases not matched to a gene: 2. This CDR3 is built from 14 residues. Germline loops: CDR1 SGHTA, CDR2 FQGNSA. The CDR3 protein is CASSLDQGAYGYTF. Here the CDR3 DNA reads TGTGCCAGCAGCTTAGACCAGGGGGCCTATGGCTACACCTTC.

V usage is TRBV12-3 or TRBV12-4 and J usage is TRBJ2-1; 8 positions match TRBD1. With V trimmed by 5 bases and J by 1 base, 4 bases remained unmatched. The CDR3 runs to 15 residues. In nucleotides, the CDR3 is TGTGCCAGCAGTGATAGGACAGGGTCCTACAATGAGCAGTTCTTC. Its translation: CASSDRTGSYNEQFF.

V usage is TRBV25-1 and J usage is TRBJ2-3, with a possible D match to TRBD2 (5 bases). Germline loops: CDR1 MGHDK, CDR2 SYGVNS. There are 10 residues in the CDR3. Deletions cut 2 bases from V and 13 bases from J, with 7 bases between. CDR3 DNA sequence: TGTGCCAGCAGTGAAACTAGAAAGTATTTT. It yields the protein CASSETRKYF.

This clonotype was seen a handful of times. This chain uses TRBV11-2 with TRBJ2-3; 11 bases line up with TRBD2. Germline lookup yields CDR1 SGHAT and CDR2 FQNNGV. This CDR3 spans 19 amino acids. V shed 4 bases, J shed 1 base, and the junction held 13 bases outside the gene matches. CDR3 sequence reads: CASSSRTSGRAVRTDTQYF. The CDR3 DNA reads as TGTGCCAGCAGCTCGCGGACTAGCGGGCGGGCGGTCCGCACAGATACGCAGTATTTT. The full variable domain, its missing parts supplied by reference TRBV11-2 and TRBJ2-3, is EAGVAQSPRYKIIEKRQSVAFWCNPISGHATLYWYQQILGQGPKLLIQFQNNGVVDDSQLPKDRFSAERLKGVDSTLKIQPAKLEDSAVYLCASSSRTSGRAVRTDTQYFGPGTRLTVL.

This clonotype was detected ten times or more. The chain carries TRBV12-3 or TRBV12-4 and TRBJ1-1; a weak D match, TRBD1 (6 bases). The CDR3 contains 14 residues. V was trimmed by 6 bases and J by 4 bases, leaving 15 bases between them. This chain's CDR3 is CASSQTGWVTEAFF. The CDR3, as DNA: TGTGCCAGCAGCCAGACAGGTTGGGTCACTGAAGCTTTCTTT.

Only a few counts were recorded for this clonotype. The chain carries TRBV7-2 and TRBJ2-7, with D possibly TRBD1 on 6 matching bases. V dropped 4 bases and J dropped 2 bases, with 15 bases sitting between them. The CDR3 is made up of 15 amino acids. From germline, CDR1 is SGHTA and CDR2 FQGNSA. CDR3 bases: TGTGCCAGCAGCTCGTACCCGGGACACACCTACGAGCAGTACTTC. Translated: CASSSYPGHTYEQYF.

This clonotype was counted a few times. The J gene is TRBJ2-1, the V gene TRBV25-1; D is uncertain. Per germline, CDR1 MGHDK and CDR2 SYGVNS. The CDR3 runs 11 residues. V shed 1 base and J shed 8 bases, with 3 bases lying between them. This CDR3 is CASSEFDEQFF. CDR3 DNA sequence: TGTGCCAGCAGTGAATTTGATGAGCAGTTCTTC.